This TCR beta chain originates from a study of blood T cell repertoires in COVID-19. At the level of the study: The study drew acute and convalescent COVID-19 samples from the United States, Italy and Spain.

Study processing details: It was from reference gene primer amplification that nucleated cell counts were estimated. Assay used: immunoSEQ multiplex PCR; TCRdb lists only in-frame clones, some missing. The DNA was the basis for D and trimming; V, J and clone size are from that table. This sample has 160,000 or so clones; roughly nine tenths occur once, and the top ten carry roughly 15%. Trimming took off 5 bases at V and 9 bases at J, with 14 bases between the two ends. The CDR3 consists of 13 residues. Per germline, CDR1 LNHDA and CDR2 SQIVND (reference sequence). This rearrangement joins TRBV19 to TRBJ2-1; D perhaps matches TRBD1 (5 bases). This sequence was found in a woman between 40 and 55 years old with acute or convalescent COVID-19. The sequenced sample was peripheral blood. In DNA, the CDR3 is TGTGCCAGTAGTTTGGTGGGGCAGGGTGAGCAGTTCTTC. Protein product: CASSLVGQGEQFF.